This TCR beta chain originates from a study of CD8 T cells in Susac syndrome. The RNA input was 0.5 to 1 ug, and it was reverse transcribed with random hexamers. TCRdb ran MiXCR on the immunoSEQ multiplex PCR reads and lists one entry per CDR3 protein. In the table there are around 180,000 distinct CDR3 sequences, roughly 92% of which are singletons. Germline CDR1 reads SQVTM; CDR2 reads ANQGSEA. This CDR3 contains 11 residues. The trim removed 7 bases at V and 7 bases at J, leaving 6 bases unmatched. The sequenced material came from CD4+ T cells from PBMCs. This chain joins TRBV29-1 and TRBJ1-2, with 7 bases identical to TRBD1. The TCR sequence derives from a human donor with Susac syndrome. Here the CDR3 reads CSAAQGLGYTF. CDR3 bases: TGCAGCGCAGCACAGGGGCTTGGCTACACCTTC.